The table lists the clone carrying this TCR beta chain with many counts. The antigen remains undetermined. An equimolar mix of two oligonucleotides served as the beta constant-region primer for TRBC1 and TRBC2. Ligated cDNA was amplified by four rounds of PCR with nested alpha and beta constant-region primers and SP2. MiXCR was run by TCRdb on the UMI-ligation and nested PCR reads, yielding one entry per CDR3 protein. The sample lists around 140,000 distinct CDR3 sequences, about 23% occurring once. Germline V CDR1 and CDR2: SGDLS, YYNGEE. This CDR3 spans 13 amino acids. Trimming removed 0 bases at V and 2 bases at J, with 2 bases between. The data were obtained in a study of naive and memory T cell subsets. General study results and limits: Possibly reflecting memory cells re-expressing CD45RA, a few larger clonotypes occurred in naive repertoires, especially CD8. No ground truth validated the naive and memory repertoire findings.

This clonotype was sampled from a human donor in good health. What was sequenced was naive CD4+ T cells from blood. The chain is built from TRBV9 and TRBJ2-2; no firm D call. CDR3 bases: TGTGCCAGCAGCGTAGACAACACCGGGGAGCTGTTTTTT. It specifies CASSVDNTGELFF.